This section outlines one TCR beta chain sequence together with its context. This sample was included in a study of blood T cell repertoires in COVID-19. Study details: The United States, Italy and Spain were the sources of the acute and convalescent COVID-19 samples. In each case, the material was cDNA or gDNA derived from T cells, B-cell-depleted T cells, or PBMCs.

Authors' analysis steps: The authors estimated nucleated cell counts from reference gene primer amplification. TCRdb keeps only in-frame clones here, not all; method: immunoSEQ multiplex PCR. For V, J and clone size, that table is used; D and trimming come from the DNA. The sample includes over 120,000 clones, nearly 90% of them seen just once. The CDR3 is 14 amino acids. Germline V gene sequence: CDR1 LNHDA, CDR2 SQIVND (reference sequence). Deletions cut 6 bases from V and 2 bases from J, with 12 bases between. The source of this sequence is a man in his 70s with acute or convalescent COVID-19. This chain uses TRBV19 with TRBJ2-3, with a possible D match to TRBD1 (6 bases). The material sequenced was peripheral blood. This CDR3 reads CASRIQGNTDTQYF. The DNA for the CDR3 is TGTGCCAGTAGGATACAGGGAAACACAGATACGCAGTATTTT.